The 12 T cell receptor beta chains presented below share a single source sample, sequenced in a study of cytomegalovirus exposure and HLA in healthy donors. The PCR contained 60 Vbeta and 13 Jbeta primers. Here immunoSEQ multiplex PCR was the method, and the copy in TCRdb shows in-frame clones only, minus some. The table has a few hundred thousand clones, 65% to 85% seen once; the top ten hold approximately 2.3%. Sequenced sample: PBMCs. The receptors stem from a female donor in good health and CMV-seronegative.

The V call is TRBV7-9, the J call TRBJ1-5; tentative D call: TRBD1 (6 bases). The CDR3 loop spans 14 amino acids. V gave up 5 bases and J gave up 1 base, with 9 bases separating them. CDR1 and CDR2 from the germline V gene are SEHNR and FQNEAQ (reference sequence). The CDR3 spells CASSRTGSNQPQHF. In DNA form, the CDR3 reads TGTGCCAGCAGCCGCACAGGGAGCAATCAGCCCCAGCATTTT. The variable domain in full, completed from reference TRBV7-9 and TRBJ1-5, reads DTGVSQNPRHKITKRGQNVTFRCDPISEHNRLYWYRQTLGQGPEFLTYFQNEAQLEKSRLLSDRFSAERPKGSFSTLEIQRTEQGDSAMYLCASSRTGSNQPQHFGDGTRLSIL.

This clone was seen a handful of times. This sequence joins TRBV15 and TRBJ2-7, with D unresolved. V was cut by 0 bases and J by 4 bases, with 4 bases left in between. Germline V CDR1 and CDR2: LNHNV, YYDKDF (reference sequence). This CDR3 comprises 12 residues. CDR3 in DNA: TGTGCCACCAGCAGAGATTCTTACGAGCAGTACTTC. This encodes CATSRDSYEQYF.

The chain uses TRBV28 and TRBJ1-1; D not certain. The V gene's germline CDR1 is MDHEN and CDR2 SYDVKM. The ends were cut back, 2 bases at V and 11 bases at J, with 15 bases in the middle. CDR3 length: 13 amino acids. The CDR3 here is CASSLGLWAGAFF. The CDR3 region has the DNA TGTGCCAGCAGTTTAGGTCTGTGGGCGGGGGCTTTCTTT.

In this sample, this clone turned up a few times. The V call is TRBV5-1, the J call TRBJ2-7; D is undetermined. The CDR3 runs to 11 residues. V was cut by 0 bases and J by 5 bases, with 3 bases left in between. CDR1 SGHRS and CDR2 YFSETQ come from the germline V gene. The CDR3 region is CASSLANEQYF. In DNA form, the CDR3 reads TGCGCCAGCAGCTTGGCAAACGAGCAGTACTTC.

The genes are TRBV6-5 and TRBJ2-1; 10 nucleotides align to TRBD2. The CDR3 is 15 amino acids. Trimming cost V 8 bases and J 10 bases; bases outside gene matches: 14. CDR1 is MNHEY and CDR2 is SVGAGI in the germline V gene. The CDR3 spells CASGEQREGIGEQFF. The CDR3 DNA sequence: TGTGCCAGCGGGGAGCAGCGGGAGGGCATTGGGGAGCAGTTCTTC.

This clone has just a few counts. The chain has TRBV5-4 and TRBJ1-3; TRBD1 aligns across 8 bases. Trimming cost V 4 bases and J 10 bases; bases outside gene matches: 7. The CDR3 runs to 13 residues. Germline CDR1 and CDR2: SGHNT and YYREEE (reference sequence). The CDR3 reads CASSADRGDTIYF. The DNA of the CDR3 is TGTGCCAGCAGCGCCGACAGGGGTGATACCATATATTTT.

There are a few counts of this clone. The chain couples TRBV2 to TRBJ2-7, with D possibly TRBD2 on 6 matching bases. Trimming took 4 bases from V and 4 from J, leaving 14 bases between them. The CDR3 sequence is 14 residues long. From germline, CDR1 is SNHLY and CDR2 FYNNEI. CDR3 coding DNA: TGTGCCAGCAGTGCCCCGGGACTCCCGTACGAGCAGTACTTC. Its translation is CASSAPGLPYEQYF.

The CDR3 coding sequence is TGTGCCAGCAGTGTTTTTCAGGGGGCGAGCAATCAGCCCCAGCATTTT. Its translation is CASSVFQGASNQPQHF. The rearrangement uses TRBV6-1 and TRBJ1-5, with 8 bases identical to TRBD1. Germline loops: CDR1 MNHNS, CDR2 SASEGT. CDR3 length: 16 amino acids. V shed 4 bases, J shed 1 base, and the junction held 6 bases outside the gene matches.

The V call is TRBV14, the J call TRBJ2-7; D is uncertain. Germline CDR1 is SGHDN and CDR2 is FVKESK. V gave up 0 bases and J gave up 1 base, with 7 bases separating them. This CDR3 contains 14 residues. This chain's CDR3 is CASSQELLSYEQYF. DNA for the CDR3: TGTGCCAGCAGCCAAGAACTACTTTCCTACGAGCAGTACTTC.

This chain links TRBV5-1 with TRBJ1-3, with D maybe TRBD1 (5 bases). Germline CDR1 and CDR2: SGHRS and YFSETQ. The ends were cut back, 0 bases at V and 0 bases at J, with 7 bases in the middle. CDR3 length equals 15 residues. The CDR3 spells CASSLGQNSGNTIYF. In DNA, the CDR3 is TGCGCCAGCAGCTTGGGACAGAACTCTGGAAACACCATATATTTT.

V usage is TRBV9 and J usage is TRBJ2-3, with 10 nucleotides matching TRBD2. This CDR3 region has 16 residues. CDR1 is SGDLS, CDR2 YYNGEE, per germline. Trimming removed 0 bases from V and 3 bases from J; junction bases left unmatched: 4. CDR3 DNA sequence: TGTGCCAGCAGCGTAGCTAGCGGGAGTAGAACAGATACGCAGTATTTT. It specifies CASSVASGSRTDTQYF.

The V and J genes are TRBV11-2 and TRBJ2-7; D may be TRBD2 (5 bases). Trimming left V 6 bases short and J 3 bases short, with 9 bases between. Germline V gene sequence: CDR1 SGHAT, CDR2 FQNNGV. The CDR3 is made up of 12 amino acids. CDR3 residues: CASSTLDYEQYF. CDR3 DNA: TGTGCCAGCAGTACACTAGACTACGAGCAGTACTTC.